These T cell receptor beta chains were read from a single sample in a study of T cell repertoires in cytomegalovirus infection. MiXCR, applied by TCRdb to the reads, yields one record per CDR3 protein. The sample contains around 630,000 distinct CDR3 sequences, roughly a quarter of which appear only once. Sequencing input: CD8+ T cells from PBMCs. These receptors originate from a human donor in good health (CMV status not recorded). Some clones in this sample may be carry-over from other donors' samples. The CDR3 runs from the conserved cysteine through the conserved F or W. D genes are given only for firm matches. Only some rows state a clone size, as once, few, many or a class for expanded clones.

J gene	D gene	V gene	clone size	CDR3 protein	CDR3 DNA
TRBJ2-1	NA	TRBV18	NA	CASSPGGRYEQFF	TGTGCCAGCTCACCAGGAGGGAGGTATGAGCAGTTCTTC
TRBJ2-6	NA	TRBV28	NA	CASIPGLSGANVLTF	TGTGCCAGCATCCCAGGCCTCTCTGGGGCCAACGTCCTGACTTTC
TRBJ1-1	NA	TRBV7-6	few	CASSLAWDGNTEAFF	TGTGCCAGCAGCTTAGCCTGGGACGGGAACACTGAAGCTTTCTTT
TRBJ1-5	NA	TRBV6-2/TRBV6-3	NA	CASNPDSLYSNQPQHF	TGTGCCAGCAACCCGGACAGCCTTTATAGCAATCAGCCCCAGCATTTT
TRBJ1-4	TRBD1	TRBV28	many	CASSFGQGAYEKLFF	TGTGCCAGCAGTTTTGGACAGGGGGCTTATGAAAAACTGTTTTTT
TRBJ2-1	NA	TRBV28	few	CASNPRGTPGQFF	TGTGCCAGCAACCCTAGGGGGACACCCGGGCAGTTCTTC
TRBJ1-5	NA	TRBV20-1	NA	CSARDPGVGQPQHF	TGCAGTGCTAGAGACCCAGGGGTTGGTCAGCCCCAGCATTTT
TRBJ1-2	TRBD1	TRBV28	many	CASSLSSGTGVEGYTF	TGTGCCAGCAGTTTATCGTCCGGGACAGGGGTCGAGGGCTACACCTTC
TRBJ2-7	NA	TRBV11-1	few	CASSPHQGRAHEQYF	TGTGCCAGCAGTCCCCATCAGGGTCGAGCCCACGAGCAGTACTTC
TRBJ1-1	NA	TRBV20-1	NA	CSARALNTEAFF	TGCAGTGCTAGGGCGTTGAACACTGAAGCTTTCTTT
TRBJ2-5	NA	TRBV14	NA	CASSAGQWETQYF	TGTGCCAGCAGCGCGGGACAGTGGGAGACCCAGTACTTC
TRBJ2-1	NA	TRBV19	NA	CASSSIPGNEQFF	TGTGCCAGTAGTAGTATTCCAGGGAATGAGCAGTTCTTC
TRBJ2-7	NA	TRBV25-1	NA	CASSVPQGPYEQYF	TGTGCCAGCAGTGTCCCTCAGGGCCCCTACGAGCAGTACTTC
TRBJ2-3	NA	TRBV27	few	CASSPQPATAITDTQYF	TGTGCCAGCAGTCCACAGCCGGCTACGGCCATCACAGATACGCAGTATTTT
TRBJ1-1	NA	TRBV20-1	medium-sized	CSAQERTLGLTSEAFF	TGCAGTGCTCAGGAAAGGACTTTAGGCCTAACGTCTGAAGCTTTCTTT
TRBJ2-1	TRBD2	TRBV7-2	many	CASSLHGLAGAYNEQFF	TGTGCCAGCAGCCTCCACGGACTAGCGGGGGCCTACAATGAGCAGTTCTTC
TRBJ2-1	NA	TRBV12-3/TRBV12-4	NA	CASSFIRDRDNEQFF	TGTGCCAGCAGTTTTATCCGGGATCGCGACAATGAGCAGTTCTTC
TRBJ1-6	TRBD1	TRBV5-1	NA	CASSLAGTGLFSPLHF	TGCGCCAGCAGCTTGGCCGGGACAGGGTTGTTTTCACCCCTCCACTTT
TRBJ2-1	NA	TRBV3-1	NA	CASSQVGTYNEQFF	TGTGCCAGCAGCCAAGTGGGCACCTACAATGAGCAGTTCTTC
TRBJ2-7	NA	TRBV6-6	few	CASRLSATPANEQYF	TGTGCCAGCAGACTCTCGGCCACCCCCGCGAACGAGCAGTACTTC
TRBJ2-1	NA	TRBV29-1	NA	CSSTPPADEQFF	TGCAGCTCCACCCCCCCCGCGGATGAGCAGTTCTTC